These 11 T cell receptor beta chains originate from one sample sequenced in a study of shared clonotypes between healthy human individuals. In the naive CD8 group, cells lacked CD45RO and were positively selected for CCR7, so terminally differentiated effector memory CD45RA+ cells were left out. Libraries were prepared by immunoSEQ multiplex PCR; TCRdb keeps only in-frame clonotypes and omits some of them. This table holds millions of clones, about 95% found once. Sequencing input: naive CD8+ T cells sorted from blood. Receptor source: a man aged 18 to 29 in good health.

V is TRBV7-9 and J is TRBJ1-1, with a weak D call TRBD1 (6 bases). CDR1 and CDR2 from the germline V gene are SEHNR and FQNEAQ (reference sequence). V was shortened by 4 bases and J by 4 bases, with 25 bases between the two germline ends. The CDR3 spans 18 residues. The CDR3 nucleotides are TGTGCCAGCAGCTCCAACCTAGGGGGGTTGTATTGGGGCACTGAAGCTTTCTTT. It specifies CASSSNLGGLYWGTEAFF.

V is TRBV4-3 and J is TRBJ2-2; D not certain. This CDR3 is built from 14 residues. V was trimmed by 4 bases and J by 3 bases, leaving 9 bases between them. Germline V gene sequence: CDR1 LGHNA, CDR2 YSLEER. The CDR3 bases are TGCGCCAGCAGCCCGCAGTGGTACACCGGGGAGCTGTTTTTT. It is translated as CASSPQWYTGELFF.

CDR3 sequence (DNA): TGCGCCAGCAGCCAAGATTCGGGGGATCTCCTCGAGCAGTACTTC. Protein product: CASSQDSGDLLEQYF. The chain combines TRBV4-3 with TRBJ2-7, with a tentative D call TRBD2 (6 bases). This CDR3 comprises 15 residues. The germline CDR1 and CDR2 sequences are LGHNA and YSLEER. V lost 0 bases and J lost 6, with 15 bases in between.

CDR3 in amino acids: CASSLGDTIYF. Here the CDR3 DNA reads TGTGCCAGCAGCTTAGGAGACACCATATATTTT. The chain uses TRBV13 and TRBJ1-3; D is uncertain. Germline V gene data show CDR1 as PRHDT and CDR2 as FYEKMQ (reference sequence). The CDR3 consists of 11 residues. V was cut by 0 bases and J by 8 bases, with 2 bases left in between.

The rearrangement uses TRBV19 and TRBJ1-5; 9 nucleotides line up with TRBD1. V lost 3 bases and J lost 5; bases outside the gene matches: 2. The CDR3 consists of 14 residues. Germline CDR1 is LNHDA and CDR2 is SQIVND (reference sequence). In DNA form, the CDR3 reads TGTGCCAGTAGTATCAGGACAGGGGATCAGCCCCAGCATTTT. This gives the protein CASSIRTGDQPQHF.

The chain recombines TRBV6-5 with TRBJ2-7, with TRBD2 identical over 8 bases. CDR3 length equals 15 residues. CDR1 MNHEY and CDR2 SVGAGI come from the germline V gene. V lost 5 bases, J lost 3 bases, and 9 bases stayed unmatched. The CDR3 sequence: CASSLEAGGNYEQYF. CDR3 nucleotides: TGTGCCAGCAGTCTTGAGGCGGGAGGAAACTACGAGCAGTACTTC.

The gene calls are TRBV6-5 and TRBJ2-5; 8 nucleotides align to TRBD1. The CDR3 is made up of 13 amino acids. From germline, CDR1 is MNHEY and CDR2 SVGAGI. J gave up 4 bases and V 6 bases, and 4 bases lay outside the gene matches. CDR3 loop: CASRQGGLETQYF. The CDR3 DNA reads TGTGCCAGCAGACAGGGGGGACTAGAGACCCAGTACTTC.

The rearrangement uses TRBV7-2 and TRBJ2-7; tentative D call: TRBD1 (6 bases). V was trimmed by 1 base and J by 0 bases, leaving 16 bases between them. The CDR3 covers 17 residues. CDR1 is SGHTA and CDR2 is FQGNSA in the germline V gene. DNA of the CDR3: TGTGCCAGCAGCTTAGACGTCCGGTTACAGGGCTCCTACGAGCAGTACTTC. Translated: CASSLDVRLQGSYEQYF.

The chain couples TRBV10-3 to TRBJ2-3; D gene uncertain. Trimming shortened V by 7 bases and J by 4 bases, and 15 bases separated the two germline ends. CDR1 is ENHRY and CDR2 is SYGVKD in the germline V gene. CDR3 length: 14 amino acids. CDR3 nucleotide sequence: TGTGCCATCATAAACGCTTCCGCCCCAGATACGCAGTATTTT. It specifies CAIINASAPDTQYF.

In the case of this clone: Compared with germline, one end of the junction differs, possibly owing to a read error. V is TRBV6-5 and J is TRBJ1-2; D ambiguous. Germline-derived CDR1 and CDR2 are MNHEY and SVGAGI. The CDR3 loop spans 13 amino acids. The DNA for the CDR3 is TGTGCCAGCAGAGAGCCCCCACAGCCCGTTGAAGCCTTC. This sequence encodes CASREPPQPVEAF.

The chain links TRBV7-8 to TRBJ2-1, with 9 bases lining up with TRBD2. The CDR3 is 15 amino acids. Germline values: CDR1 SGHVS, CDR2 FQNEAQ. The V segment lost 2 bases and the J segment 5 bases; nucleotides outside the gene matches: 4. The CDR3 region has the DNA TGTGCCAGCAGCTTAAGGCGGGAGGGAAACAATGAGCAGTTCTTC. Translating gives CASSLRREGNNEQFF.